These T cell receptor beta chains were read from a single sample in a study of naive and memory T cell subsets. TCRdb re-called the UMI-ligation and nested PCR reads with MiXCR, one entry per CDR3 protein. The sample carries about 120,000 distinct CDR3 sequences, approximately 37% recorded once. The sample was central memory CD4+ T cells from blood. Receptors originate from a human donor in good health. Both conserved end residues are part of each CDR3. A D gene is named only where the DNA matches it firmly. Rows may omit the clone size; those that give it use once, few, many or a size class.

cdr3_length j_call v_call d_call clone_size cdr3_nt cdr3_aa
17 TRBJ1-6 TRBV20-1 NA NA TGCAGTGCTAGAGATCTCGCTGTGAGCTCCTATAATTCACCCCTCCACTTT CSARDLAVSSYNSPLHF
15 TRBJ1-2 TRBV18 NA few TGTGCCAGCTCACCCCTCTTCGCTGTCGGAAATGGCTACACCTTC CASSPLFAVGNGYTF
18 TRBJ2-1 TRBV4-2 TRBD2 few TGTGCCAGCAGCCAAGAACCTTTAGGGACTAGCGGAGGTAATGAGCAGTTCTTC CASSQEPLGTSGGNEQFF
16 TRBJ2-1 TRBV6-5 TRBD2 NA TGTGCCAGCAGGGGCGGAGCGGGGGGCTCCTACAATGAGCAGTTCTTC CASRGGAGGSYNEQFF
14 TRBJ1-2 TRBV5-4 NA NA TGTGCCAGCAGCTTCCGACAGCGAGGGTATGGCTACACCTTC CASSFRQRGYGYTF
16 TRBJ1-2 TRBV28 TRBD1 NA TGTGCCAGCAGTTTAACGACAGGGGGTTATGACTATGGCTACACCTTC CASSLTTGGYDYGYTF
15 TRBJ2-5 TRBV7-7 TRBD2 few TGTGCTAGCAGCTTTGCGGGAGGGGGACAAGAGACCCAGTACTTC CASSFAGGGQETQYF
13 TRBJ2-1 TRBV7-6 NA NA TGTGCCAGCAGCCATACTAGTTCCAGTGAGCAGTTCTTC CASSHTSSSEQFF
14 TRBJ1-5 TRBV3-1 TRBD1 NA TGTGCCAGCAGCCTTACAGGGGGCAGACAGCCCCAGCATTTT CASSLTGGRQPQHF
16 TRBJ2-1 TRBV11-2 NA few TGTGCCAGCAGCATACCCAGGGGTTTCTCCTACAATGAGCAGTTCTTC CASSIPRGFSYNEQFF
15 TRBJ2-1 TRBV12-3/TRBV12-4 TRBD2 NA TGTGCCAGCAGTTTGTCTAGCGGACAATACAATGAGCAGTTCTTC CASSLSSGQYNEQFF
14 TRBJ2-2 TRBV29-1 TRBD1 NA TGCAGCGCCGAACAAGGACAGGGCACCGGGGAGCTGTTTTTT CSAEQGQGTGELFF
15 TRBJ2-3 TRBV3-1 TRBD2 NA TGTGCCAGCAGCCACCAGCGGGGGAGCACAGATACGCAGTATTTT CASSHQRGSTDTQYF
15 TRBJ1-1 TRBV28 TRBD1 NA TGTGCCAGCAGTTCTTGGAGACGGGGACAGAATGAAGCTTTCTTT CASSSWRRGQNEAFF
12 TRBJ1-1 TRBV13 NA NA TGTGCCAGCAGCCGGCGATGGAATGAAGCTTTCTTT CASSRRWNEAFF
12 TRBJ1-5 TRBV29-1 NA NA TGCAGCGTTGGGACGGAGTATCAGCCCCAGCATTTT CSVGTEYQPQHF
15 TRBJ2-3 TRBV9 NA many TGTGCCAGCAGCGTAGATGTGCTAGCCTCAGATACGCAGTATTTT CASSVDVLASDTQYF
13 TRBJ1-2 TRBV27 NA NA TGTGCCAGCAGTTTGAGGGAAGGCTATGGCTACACCTTC CASSLREGYGYTF
12 TRBJ2-7 TRBV29-1 NA NA TGCAGCGTTATGGCACAGACCTACGAGCAGTACTTC CSVMAQTYEQYF
14 TRBJ2-1 TRBV7-9 NA NA TGTGCCAGCAGCTTAGCGGCAGGGAGGTATGAGCAGTTCTTC CASSLAAGRYEQFF
12 TRBJ2-7 TRBV6-1 NA many TGTGCCAGCAGTGGATGGCAAGGAGAGCAGTACTTC CASSGWQGEQYF
16 TRBJ2-7 TRBV4-3 NA NA TGCGCCAGCAGCCAAGATGCGGCCGGGAAGGCCTACGAGCAGTACTTC CASSQDAAGKAYEQYF
16 TRBJ2-3 TRBV3-1 TRBD2 NA TGTGCCAGCAGCCAATTAGCGGGTGATAACACAGATACGCAGTATTTT CASSQLAGDNTDTQYF